This is a list of T cell receptor beta chains from one sample in a study of beta chain features in type 1 diabetes. TCRdb's copy holds only in-frame clones and misses some; the assay was immunoSEQ multiplex PCR. The sample shows more than 300,000 clones, 9.6% of them seen only once. The sequencing sample was made of central memory CD4+ T cells from blood. These receptors originate from a young man with type 1 diabetes. The CDR3 runs from the conserved cysteine through the conserved F or W. The D gene is left open where the match is weak. Size tells how often a clone was seen (once, few, many) or the class of an expanded clone, and some rows leave it out.

TRBV6-4,TRBJ2-3,.,.,TGTGCCAGCAGCGCTTCTAGCGCAGATACGCAGTATTTT,CASSASSADTQYF
TRBV25-1,TRBJ2-7,TRBD1,few,TGTGCCAGCAGTGACCCCTCGCAGGGGGACGAGCAGTACTTC,CASSDPSQGDEQYF
TRBV11-3,TRBJ1-2,.,.,TGTGCCAGCAGCTCGGACATCAACTATGGCTACACCTTC,CASSSDINYGYTF
TRBV6-4,TRBJ1-1,.,few,TGTGCCAGCAGCAGAGCCATGAACACTGAAGCTTTCTTT,CASSRAMNTEAFF
TRBV7-8,TRBJ2-2,.,.,TGTGCCAGCAGCTTAGGGCCACGCGCCCGAAAGAACACCGGGGAGCTGTTTTTT,CASSLGPRARKNTGELFF
TRBV6-5,TRBJ2-7,.,few,TGTGCCAGCAGTTTGCAGGACGGCATCTCCTACGAGCAGTACTTC,CASSLQDGISYEQYF
TRBV28,TRBJ1-4,TRBD1,many,TGTGCCAGCAGTAACTCACCGGGACAGGGGGCTTATGAAAAACTGTTTTTT,CASSNSPGQGAYEKLFF
TRBV2,TRBJ2-1,TRBD2,few,TGTGCCAGCAAACGACTAGCGGGAGGTAATGAGCAGTTCTTC,CASKRLAGGNEQFF
TRBV27,TRBJ2-2,.,.,TGTGCCAGCAGTTTATTTGGGGGATCGAACACCGGGGAGCTGTTTTTT,CASSLFGGSNTGELFF
TRBV5-4,TRBJ2-5,TRBD1,few,TGTGCCAGCAGCTTGGGAGGGACAGAAGAGACCCAGTACTTC,CASSLGGTEETQYF
TRBV7-9,TRBJ2-7,.,.,TGTGCCAGCAGCTTAGGGGACACACTTTACTACGAGCAGTACTTC,CASSLGDTLYYEQYF
TRBV19,TRBJ1-1,.,few,TGTGCCAGTACCCAATATCAGGTCCGGGACGGTAAGAACACTGAAGCTTTCTTT,CASTQYQVRDGKNTEAFF
TRBV28,TRBJ1-1,.,few,TGTGCCAGCAGTTATCTGGGGGCCGAGGAAACTTTCTTT,CASSYLGAEETFF
TRBV28,TRBJ2-7,.,.,TGTGCCAGCAGTTTGACATCATACGAGCAGTACTTC,CASSLTSYEQYF
TRBV6-6,TRBJ2-1,TRBD2,.,TGTGCCAGCAGCAAGACTAGCGGGAGCCGGAATGAGCAGTTCTTC,CASSKTSGSRNEQFF
TRBV19,TRBJ2-4,.,few,TGTGCCAGCCTGACCGACATTCAGTACTTC,CASLTDIQYF
TRBV2,TRBJ2-3,.,.,TGTGCCAGCAGTCTCACCCCGACAGGGGAGGGTACGCAGTATTTT,CASSLTPTGEGTQYF
TRBV9,TRBJ2-5,TRBD2,few,TGTGCCAGCAGCGTAGTGGCTAGCGGGAGTGCAGAGACCCAGTACTTC,CASSVVASGSAETQYF
TRBV11-3,TRBJ1-5,.,few,TGTGCCAGCAGCTTAGACAGGGGTCAGCCCCAGCATTTT,CASSLDRGQPQHF
TRBV15,TRBJ1-2,.,.,TGTGCCACCAGCAGAGATGGTCGGGAGCGGGGTGGCTACACCTTC,CATSRDGRERGGYTF
TRBV14,TRBJ1-1,TRBD1,many,TGTGCCAGCAGCCAAGCCGGGACAGCAGAAGCTTTCTTT,CASSQAGTAEAFF
TRBV27,TRBJ2-6,TRBD1,few,TGTGCCAGCGGTAGGACAGGGCTTTCTGGGGCCAACGTCCTGACTTTC,CASGRTGLSGANVLTF
TRBV9,TRBJ2-4,TRBD1,many,TGTGCCAGCAGCGCCGGGACAGGCCTAGCCAAAAACATTCAGTACTTC,CASSAGTGLAKNIQYF
TRBV6-6,TRBJ2-2,TRBD1,.,TGTGCCAGCAGTTACAACAGGGGGAACACCGGGGAGCTGTTTTTT,CASSYNRGNTGELFF
TRBV29-1,TRBJ2-5,TRBD1,few,TGCAGCGCTCGCCGGGACAGGGTATCGGAGACCCAGTACTTC,CSARRDRVSETQYF
TRBV5-6,TRBJ2-2,.,few,TGTGCCAGCAGCCCGGAGATCACCGGGGAGCTGTTTTTT,CASSPEITGELFF
TRBV5-6,TRBJ2-7,.,.,TGTGCCAGCAGCCCTTGGACGACAGGAAACTACGAGCAGTACTTC,CASSPWTTGNYEQYF
TRBV14,TRBJ2-5,.,few,TGTGCCAGCAGCCGAGATATAGGGGCCGCCGGGGAGACCCAGTACTTC,CASSRDIGAAGETQYF
TRBV7-6,TRBJ2-4,TRBD1,many,TGTGCCAGCAGCTTCCGGGAGACAGGGGACATTCAGTACTTC,CASSFRETGDIQYF
TRBV27,TRBJ2-7,.,.,TGTGCCAGCAGTTTAGACGTTGGCAGGAGCGTATACGAGCAGTACTTC,CASSLDVGRSVYEQYF
TRBV7-8,TRBJ1-4,.,few,TGTGCCAGCAGCTTATACGTGCGGGATGAAAAACTGTTTTTT,CASSLYVRDEKLFF
TRBV5-4,TRBJ1-4,.,few,TGTGCCAGCAGCTTGACCCGGTTCGCAGGGCGGAGGTTAGGGGAAAAACTGTTTTTT,CASSLTRFAGRRLGEKLFF